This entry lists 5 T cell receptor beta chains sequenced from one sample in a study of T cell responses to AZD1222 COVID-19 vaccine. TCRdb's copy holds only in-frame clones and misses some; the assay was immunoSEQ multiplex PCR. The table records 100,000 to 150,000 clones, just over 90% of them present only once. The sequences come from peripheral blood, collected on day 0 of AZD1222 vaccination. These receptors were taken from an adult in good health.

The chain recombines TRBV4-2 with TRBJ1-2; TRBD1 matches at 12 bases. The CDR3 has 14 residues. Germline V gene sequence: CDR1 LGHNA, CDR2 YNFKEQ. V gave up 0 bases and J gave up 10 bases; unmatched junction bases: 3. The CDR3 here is CASSQDGTGGNYTF. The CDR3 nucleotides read TGTGCCAGCAGCCAAGATGGGACAGGGGGCAACTACACCTTC.

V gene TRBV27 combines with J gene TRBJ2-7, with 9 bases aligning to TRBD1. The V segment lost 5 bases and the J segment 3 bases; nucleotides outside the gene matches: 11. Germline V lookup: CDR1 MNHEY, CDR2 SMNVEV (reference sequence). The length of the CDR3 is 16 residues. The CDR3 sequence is CASSGGPGQGLYEQYF. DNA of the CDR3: TGTGCCAGCAGTGGAGGGCCGGGACAGGGCCTCTACGAGCAGTACTTC.

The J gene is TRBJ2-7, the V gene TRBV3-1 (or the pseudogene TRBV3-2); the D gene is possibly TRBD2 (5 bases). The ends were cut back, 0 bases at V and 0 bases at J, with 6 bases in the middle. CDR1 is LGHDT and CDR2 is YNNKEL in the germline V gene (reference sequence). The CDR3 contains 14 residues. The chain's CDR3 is CASSQERGSYEQYF. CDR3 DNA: TGTGCCAGCAGCCAAGAACGGGGCTCCTACGAGCAGTACTTC.

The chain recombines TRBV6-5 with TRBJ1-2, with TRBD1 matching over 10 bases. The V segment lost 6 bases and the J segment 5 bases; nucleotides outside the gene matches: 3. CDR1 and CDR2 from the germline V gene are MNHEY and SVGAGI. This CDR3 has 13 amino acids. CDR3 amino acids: CASRGTGEYGYTF. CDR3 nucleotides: TGTGCCAGCAGGGGGACAGGGGAGTATGGCTACACCTTC.

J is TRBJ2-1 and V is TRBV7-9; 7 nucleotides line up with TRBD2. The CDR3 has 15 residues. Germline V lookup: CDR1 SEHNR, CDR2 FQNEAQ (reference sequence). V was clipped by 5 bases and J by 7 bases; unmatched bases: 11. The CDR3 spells CASSEGRAFRNEQFF. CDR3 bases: TGTGCCAGCAGCGAGGGGAGGGCCTTTAGGAATGAGCAGTTCTTC.